These T cell receptor beta chains were read from a single sample in a study of identical twins. MiXCR was run by TCRdb on the 5' RACE reads, yielding one entry per CDR3 protein. The top ten hold about 0.94% of the sample, which has fewer than 550,000 distinct CDR3 sequences, approximately 15% seen once. These same data were also listed under a study on yellow fever vaccine responses in identical twins.

Sequencing used CD4+ T cells sorted from blood. Source of these receptors: a woman aged 18-29 years in good health. Each CDR3 is given with its conserved first and last residue. The order of the fields is V gene, clone size, D gene, J gene, CDR3 protein, CDR3 DNA. D genes are given only for firm matches. Not every row has a clone size; where given, it reads once, few, many or a size class.

V: TRBV4-3; size: NA; D: TRBD2; J: TRBJ2-7; CDR3: CASSQDRGVFYEQYF; DNA: TGCGCCAGCAGCCAAGATCGGGGGGTGTTTTACGAGCAGTACTTC
V: TRBV7-8; size: few; D: NA; J: TRBJ2-3; CDR3: CASSFGRAPRTDTQYF; DNA: TGTGCCAGCAGCTTCGGACGGGCCCCCCGCACAGATACGCAGTATTTT
V: TRBV9; size: few; D: NA; J: TRBJ2-2; CDR3: CASSVGGPLGELFF; DNA: TGTGCCAGCAGCGTAGGGGGGCCTCTCGGGGAGCTGTTTTTT
V: TRBV6-2/TRBV6-3; size: few; D: NA; J: TRBJ2-1; CDR3: CASPPTGDGGIYNEQFF; DNA: TGTGCCAGCCCCCCCACGGGCGACGGAGGAATATACAATGAGCAGTTCTTC
V: TRBV2; size: NA; D: NA; J: TRBJ2-1; CDR3: CASRQGRSSYNEQFF; DNA: TGTGCCAGCAGACAGGGAAGAAGTTCCTACAATGAGCAGTTCTTC
V: TRBV25-1; size: few; D: NA; J: TRBJ1-2; CDR3: CASSDQSGGYTF; DNA: TGTGCCAGCAGTGACCAGTCTGGGGGCTACACCTTC
V: TRBV20-1; size: NA; D: NA; J: TRBJ2-5; CDR3: CSASVLGSLPETQYF; DNA: TGCAGTGCTAGCGTTCTTGGGTCCCTACCGGAGACCCAGTACTTC
V: TRBV3-1; size: many; D: NA; J: TRBJ2-2; CDR3: CASSQEGISANTGELFF; DNA: TGTGCCAGCAGCCAAGAAGGGATTTCGGCGAACACCGGGGAGCTGTTTTTT
V: TRBV10-3; size: few; D: NA; J: TRBJ1-2; CDR3: CATLGHGYTF; DNA: TGTGCCACCCTGGGGCATGGCTACACCTTC
V: TRBV27; size: few; D: TRBD2; J: TRBJ2-7; CDR3: CASSTRTSGSEQYF; DNA: TGTGCCAGCAGTACTAGGACTAGCGGGAGCGAGCAGTACTTC
V: TRBV2; size: NA; D: NA; J: TRBJ2-2; CDR3: CASSEVRELFF; DNA: TGTGCCAGCAGTGAAGTGAGGGAGCTGTTTTTT
V: TRBV19; size: NA; D: TRBD1; J: TRBJ2-2; CDR3: CASSVAGGSNTGELFF; DNA: TGTGCCAGTAGTGTCGCAGGGGGCTCGAACACCGGGGAGCTGTTTTTT
V: TRBV7-7; size: NA; D: NA; J: TRBJ2-3; CDR3: CASSLVKRNSDTQYF; DNA: TGTGCTAGCAGCTTAGTGAAACGGAACTCGGATACGCAGTATTTT
V: TRBV3-1; size: few; D: TRBD2; J: TRBJ2-5; CDR3: CASSHSPSLAGVAGTQYF; DNA: TGTGCCAGCAGCCATTCCCCATCACTAGCGGGGGTGGCGGGGACCCAGTACTTC
V: TRBV7-8; size: few; D: NA; J: TRBJ1-6; CDR3: CASSLALGGSYNSPLHF; DNA: TGTGCCAGCAGCTTAGCGCTGGGGGGCTCCTATAATTCACCCCTCCACTTT
V: TRBV12-3/TRBV12-4; size: few; D: NA; J: TRBJ2-7; CDR3: CASRLASGGPYEQYF; DNA: TGTGCCAGCAGACTAGCCTCCGGGGGACCCTACGAGCAGTACTTC
V: TRBV20-1; size: few; D: NA; J: TRBJ2-5; CDR3: CSATGRTETQYF; DNA: TGCAGTGCGACAGGGAGGACGGAGACCCAGTACTTC
V: TRBV10-2; size: NA; D: TRBD2; J: TRBJ2-3; CDR3: CASSRGLAGVGTDTQYF; DNA: TGCGCCAGCAGTCGAGGGTTGGCGGGGGTGGGAACAGATACGCAGTATTTT
V: TRBV2; size: NA; D: TRBD2; J: TRBJ2-3; CDR3: CASTEPLAGATQYF; DNA: TGTGCCAGCACCGAACCCCTAGCGGGGGCCACGCAGTATTTT
V: TRBV6-1; size: NA; D: NA; J: TRBJ1-5; CDR3: CASSEGSWRNQPQHF; DNA: TGTGCCAGCAGTGAAGGGAGCTGGCGCAATCAGCCCCAGCATTTT
V: TRBV6-1; size: few; D: NA; J: TRBJ2-7; CDR3: CASSGLFAHEQYF; DNA: TGTGCCAGCAGTGGACTCTTCGCCCACGAGCAGTACTTC
V: TRBV7-2; size: many; D: TRBD2; J: TRBJ2-3; CDR3: CASSSGLAGSTDTQYF; DNA: TGTGCCAGCAGCTCGGGACTAGCGGGGAGCACAGATACGCAGTATTTT
V: TRBV30; size: few; D: TRBD1; J: TRBJ1-3; CDR3: CAWTGTGGNTIYF; DNA: TGTGCCTGGACCGGGACAGGGGGAAACACCATATATTTT
V: TRBV10-3; size: NA; D: NA; J: TRBJ2-7; CDR3: CAISELGGDYEQYF; DNA: TGTGCCATCAGTGAACTCGGTGGGGACTACGAGCAGTACTTC
V: TRBV5-1; size: NA; D: TRBD2; J: TRBJ2-7; CDR3: CASSLGLAGWEGYEQYF; DNA: TGCGCCAGCAGCTTGGGGCTAGCGGGATGGGAGGGCTACGAGCAGTACTTC
V: TRBV5-1; size: once; D: NA; J: TRBJ2-7; CDR3: CASSLSTSLYEQYF; DNA: TGCGCCAGCAGCTTGAGCACATCTCTATACGAGCAGTACTTC
V: TRBV15; size: NA; D: TRBD2; J: TRBJ2-3; CDR3: CATSRVGLAGTDTQYF; DNA: TGTGCCACCAGCAGAGTAGGTCTAGCGGGAACAGATACGCAGTATTTT
V: TRBV5-1; size: few; D: TRBD1; J: TRBJ2-1; CDR3: CASTGTGTYNEQFF; DNA: TGCGCCAGCACCGGGACAGGGACCTACAATGAGCAGTTCTTC
V: TRBV3-1; size: many; D: NA; J: TRBJ2-7; CDR3: CASSQAGASYEQYF; DNA: TGTGCCAGCAGCCAAGCGGGGGCATCCTACGAGCAGTACTTC
V: TRBV20-1; size: few; D: TRBD2; J: TRBJ2-1; CDR3: CSASRLAGTYNEQFF; DNA: TGCAGTGCTAGCAGACTAGCGGGGACTTACAATGAGCAGTTCTTC
V: TRBV7-9; size: NA; D: NA; J: TRBJ2-1; CDR3: CASTSGEQFF; DNA: TGTGCCAGCACCTCCGGTGAGCAGTTCTTC
V: TRBV5-4; size: once; D: NA; J: TRBJ2-7; CDR3: CASSPTGRKYEQYF; DNA: TGTGCCAGCAGCCCTACGGGCAGGAAATACGAGCAGTACTTC
V: TRBV20-1; size: NA; D: NA; J: TRBJ2-2; CDR3: CSAARADLAPTGELFF; DNA: TGCAGTGCGGCCCGCGCGGACCTTGCCCCCACCGGGGAGCTGTTTTTT
V: TRBV20-1; size: many; D: TRBD2; J: TRBJ2-3; CDR3: CSATGLAGLADTQYF; DNA: TGCAGTGCCACAGGACTAGCGGGGCTGGCAGATACGCAGTATTTT
V: TRBV21-1; size: NA; D: NA; J: TRBJ2-3; CDR3: CASSNTASSTDTQYF; DNA: TGTGCCAGCAGCAACACAGCCTCTAGCACAGATACGCAGTATTTT
V: TRBV5-1; size: many; D: TRBD1; J: TRBJ2-7; CDR3: CASSKAGGYEQYF; DNA: TGCGCCAGCAGCAAGGCAGGGGGCTACGAGCAGTACTTC
V: TRBV5-1; size: NA; D: TRBD2; J: TRBJ2-5; CDR3: CASSLISGVQETQYF; DNA: TGCGCCAGCAGCCTCATTAGCGGGGTTCAAGAGACCCAGTACTTC